Listed below are T cell receptor beta chains from one sample, sequenced in a study of blood T cell repertoires in COVID-19. The method was immunoSEQ multiplex PCR; TCRdb's version includes in-frame clones alone and lacks a portion of them. The sample records tens of thousands of clones, approximately 86% being singletons. Sequencing input: peripheral blood. These receptors were obtained from a human donor with active COVID-19. The donor label of this sample is uncertain. Each CDR3 is given with its conserved first and last residue. A D gene is named only where the DNA matches it firmly.

J gene: TRBJ2-7
D gene: -
V gene: TRBV18
CDR3 DNA: TGTGCCAGCTCACCCCCAGGAGGGTTCGAGCAGTACTTC
CDR3 protein: CASSPPGGFEQYF

J gene: TRBJ2-3
D gene: TRBD2
V gene: TRBV7-2
CDR3 DNA: TGTGCCAGCAGCTTACGCACTAGCGGGAGTAGGGCAGATACGCAGTATTTT
CDR3 protein: CASSLRTSGSRADTQYF

J gene: TRBJ2-2
D gene: -
V gene: TRBV7-2
CDR3 DNA: TGTGCCAGCAGCTTACTAGAGGCGGCGAACACCGGGGAGCTGTTTTTT
CDR3 protein: CASSLLEAANTGELFF

J gene: TRBJ1-4
D gene: -
V gene: TRBV18
CDR3 DNA: TGTGCCAGCTCACCCCCACCGGGGGAAAAACTGTTTTTT
CDR3 protein: CASSPPPGEKLFF

J gene: TRBJ2-1
D gene: -
V gene: TRBV9
CDR3 DNA: TGTGCCAGCAGCGATCAGGGGGGACCTAGTAGAAGGAGCTCCTACAATGAGCAGTTCTTC
CDR3 protein: CASSDQGGPSRRSSYNEQFF

J gene: TRBJ2-7
D gene: TRBD1
V gene: TRBV11-2
CDR3 DNA: TGTGCCAGCAGCTGGGGACAGGGGCCGGAACCCCACGAGCAGTACTTC
CDR3 protein: CASSWGQGPEPHEQYF

J gene: TRBJ1-1
D gene: -
V gene: TRBV6-5
CDR3 DNA: TGTGCCACCTACGAGTGGGGGCGAGCTTTCTTT
CDR3 protein: CATYEWGRAFF

J gene: TRBJ2-5
D gene: TRBD2
V gene: TRBV7-2
CDR3 DNA: TGTGCCAGCAGCCGCGAGCGGGAGGAGACCCAGTACTTC
CDR3 protein: CASSREREETQYF

J gene: TRBJ2-4
D gene: -
V gene: TRBV5-4
CDR3 DNA: TGTGCCAGCAGCTTCGACAGGCAAAACATTCAGTACTTC
CDR3 protein: CASSFDRQNIQYF

J gene: TRBJ2-2
D gene: -
V gene: TRBV19
CDR3 DNA: TGTGCCAGTAGTACTTTCGGGGAGCTGTTTTTT
CDR3 protein: CASSTFGELFF

J gene: TRBJ2-7
D gene: -
V gene: TRBV6-1
CDR3 DNA: TGTGCCAGCAGTGAAGTGGCAGATTCCTACGAGCAGTACTTC
CDR3 protein: CASSEVADSYEQYF

J gene: TRBJ2-3
D gene: TRBD2
V gene: TRBV5-1
CDR3 DNA: TGCGCCAGCAAGCGGGGCTACCTCACAGATACGCAGTATTTT
CDR3 protein: CASKRGYLTDTQYF

J gene: TRBJ1-4
D gene: -
V gene: TRBV5-1
CDR3 DNA: TGCGCCAGCAGCTTGGATGGGGCAGCCGAAAAACTGTTTTTT
CDR3 protein: CASSLDGAAEKLFF

J gene: TRBJ2-2
D gene: -
V gene: TRBV5-1
CDR3 DNA: TGCGCCAGCAGCGGGCCGGGACAGAACACCGGGGAGCTGTTTTTT
CDR3 protein: CASSGPGQNTGELFF

J gene: TRBJ2-1
D gene: -
V gene: TRBV7-2
CDR3 DNA: TGTGCCAGCAGCCGACACTATGAGCAGTTCTTC
CDR3 protein: CASSRHYEQFF

J gene: TRBJ2-1
D gene: TRBD1
V gene: TRBV20-1
CDR3 DNA: TGCAGTGCTAGTTCGGACAGGGACTACAATGAGCAGTTCTTC
CDR3 protein: CSASSDRDYNEQFF

J gene: TRBJ2-2
D gene: TRBD2
V gene: TRBV27
CDR3 DNA: TGTGCCAGCAGCTTAGTAGCGGGAGCCTTCGGGGAGCTGTTTTTT
CDR3 protein: CASSLVAGAFGELFF

J gene: TRBJ1-5
D gene: -
V gene: TRBV5-1
CDR3 DNA: TGCGCCAGCAGCCCACAGGGCCTAAAACCCCAGCATTTT
CDR3 protein: CASSPQGLKPQHF

J gene: TRBJ2-5
D gene: -
V gene: TRBV6-5
CDR3 DNA: TGTGCCAGCAAATTCACAGGGCAAGAGACCCAGTACTTC
CDR3 protein: CASKFTGQETQYF

J gene: TRBJ1-2
D gene: TRBD1
V gene: TRBV4-1
CDR3 DNA: TGCGCCAGCAGCCCAATTCCGGGACAGGGGGTTTATGGCTACACCTTC
CDR3 protein: CASSPIPGQGVYGYTF

J gene: TRBJ1-3
D gene: TRBD1
V gene: TRBV6-6
CDR3 DNA: TGTGCCAGCAGTCCTACCCTCTACGACAGGGTAGGGAACACCATATATTTT
CDR3 protein: CASSPTLYDRVGNTIYF

J gene: TRBJ2-7
D gene: TRBD2
V gene: TRBV11-3
CDR3 DNA: TGTGCCAGCAGCTTAGGGCCAGCGGGGGAGCAGTACTTC
CDR3 protein: CASSLGPAGEQYF

J gene: TRBJ2-2
D gene: TRBD2
V gene: TRBV7-3
CDR3 DNA: TGTGCCAGCAGCTTAGGCGGGCTAGCGGGAGGAGGGGAGCTGTTTTTT
CDR3 protein: CASSLGGLAGGGELFF

J gene: TRBJ1-3
D gene: -
V gene: TRBV7-9
CDR3 DNA: TGTGCCAGCAGGGAACAGGTGTTAGACTCTGGAAACACCATATATTTT
CDR3 protein: CASREQVLDSGNTIYF